This T cell receptor (beta chain) is drawn from a study of blood T cell repertoires in COVID-19. Study at large: Specimens from acute and convalescent COVID-19 originated in the United States, Italy and Spain.

Authors' methods: From reference gene primer amplification, estimates of nucleated cell counts were derived. Data came from immunoSEQ multiplex PCR; TCRdb stores just in-frame clones and leaves some out. For V, J and clone size, that table is used; D and trimming come from the DNA. The table records about 160,000 clones, just under 85% of them present only once. Trimming cost V 3 bases and J 4 bases, with 7 bases left between them. This CDR3 is built from 12 residues. Germline CDR1 reads LNHDA; CDR2 reads SQIVND (reference sequence). The specimen was peripheral blood. The chain couples TRBV19 to TRBJ2-7, with a tentative D call TRBD1 (5 bases). The receptor comes from a woman over 75 with acute or convalescent COVID-19. This CDR3 reads CASSIDSYEQYF. CDR3 coding DNA: TGTGCCAGTAGTATCGACAGTTACGAGCAGTACTTC.